What follows are 22 T cell receptor beta chains derived from one specimen sequenced in a study of post-analysis software for immune sequencing data. The study, taken as a whole, reports: Patients used five TRBV segments, including TRBV5-6, TRBV5-1 and TRBV20-1, more often than controls.

These receptors lack a known antigen. Unique molecular identifiers were carried by the TCR beta cDNA libraries. MiXCR, run by TCRdb on the PCR reads, gives a single entry per CDR3 protein. This table holds about 620,000 distinct CDR3 sequences, about 44% found once. The source material was blood. The origin of the receptors is a girl aged 5 to 17 with multiple sclerosis.

This clonotype showed up just a few times. This chain's CDR3 is CASSLIAGSHEQYF. The DNA of the CDR3 is TGTGCCAGCAGCTTAATCGCCGGGAGCCACGAGCAGTACTTC. The V gene is TRBV7-2, the J gene TRBJ2-7, with D maybe TRBD2 (6 bases). Germline values: CDR1 SGHTA, CDR2 FQGNSA. V was trimmed by 2 bases and J by 5 bases, leaving 13 bases between them. CDR3 length: 14 residues.

This chain connects TRBV5-5 to TRBJ2-1; TRBD1 matches 10 bases. Germline CDR1 is SGHKS and CDR2 is YYEKEE (reference sequence). V was clipped by 4 bases and J by 3 bases; unmatched bases: 4. The CDR3 consists of 15 residues. The CDR3 nucleotides read TGTGCCAGCAGCCCGACAGGGGGCCTCTACAATGAGCAGTTCTTC. Residues: CASSPTGGLYNEQFF.

The gene calls are TRBV20-1 and TRBJ2-1, with D tentatively TRBD2 (5 bases). The CDR3 loop spans 13 amino acids. The germline gives CDR1 DFQATT, CDR2 SNEGSKA (reference sequence). The V gene lost 5 bases and the J gene lost 6 bases, with 14 bases spanning the gap. The CDR3, as DNA: TGCAGTGCTTTTCTCAGCGGTTTCAATGAGCAGTTCTTC. It encodes CSAFLSGFNEQFF.

The chain is built from TRBV6-1 and TRBJ2-7; TRBD1 matches at 7 bases. The CDR3 consists of 12 residues. V was pared by 8 bases and J by 0 bases, with 1 base of the junction left unmatched. The V gene's germline CDR1 is MNHNS and CDR2 SASEGT. The CDR3 DNA follows: TGTGCCAGCGACAGGGTCTCCTACGAGCAGTACTTC. Translation: CASDRVSYEQYF.

The chain is built from TRBV5-1 and TRBJ2-1; 9 positions agree with TRBD2. This CDR3 comprises 13 residues. Unmatched junction bases numbered 6, after V lost 6 bases and J lost 8 bases. Germline assignment: CDR1 SGHRS and CDR2 YFSETQ. The CDR3 region has the DNA TGCGCCAGCACCCGGCGGGGGGGCTATGAGCAGTTCTTC. Translation gives CASTRRGGYEQFF.

This sequence joins TRBV28 and TRBJ2-7; a possible D gene is TRBD2 (6 bases). This CDR3 has 16 amino acids. CDR1 and CDR2 from the germline V gene are MDHEN and SYDVKM. V was shortened by 6 bases and J by 0 bases, with 18 bases between the two germline ends. This chain's CDR3 is CASRPSGVRSSYEQYF. CDR3 nucleotide sequence: TGTGCCAGCAGGCCCTCGGGAGTCCGAAGCTCCTACGAGCAGTACTTC.

This rearrangement joins TRBV6-1 to TRBJ2-7; D is possibly TRBD1 or TRBD2 (6 bases each). Per the germline V gene, CDR1 is MNHNS and CDR2 is SASEGT. The CDR3 loop spans 16 amino acids. V gave up 2 bases and J gave up 4 bases, with 18 bases separating them. The CDR3 DNA is TGTGCCAGCAGTGAAATGGGGGGCAGAGGAGGGTACGAGCAGTACTTC. Translated: CASSEMGGRGGYEQYF.

The rearrangement uses TRBV5-6 and TRBJ2-3; 13 bases fit TRBD2. The CDR3 runs to 15 residues. Losses at the gene ends were 4 bases for V and 6 bases for J; bases not matched to a gene: 5. Looked up from germline, CDR1 is SGHDT and CDR2 is YYEEEE. The CDR3 DNA follows: TGTGCCAGCAGCCAGGGACTAGCGGGGCGGGATACGCAGTATTTT. Protein: CASSQGLAGRDTQYF.

V usage is TRBV4-1 and J usage is TRBJ2-3; D ambiguous. This CDR3 spans 14 amino acids. Trimming stripped 7 bases from V and 0 bases from J, with 11 bases between. The germline gives CDR1 MGHRA, CDR2 YSYEKL. This CDR3 reads CASNLGASTDTQYF. The CDR3, as DNA: TGCGCCAGCAATCTCGGCGCCAGCACAGATACGCAGTATTTT.

CDR3: CASSALRTGKDEQFF. CDR3 DNA sequence: TGCGCCAGCAGTGCTTTAAGGACAGGGAAGGATGAGCAGTTCTTC. The rearrangement links TRBV10-2 to TRBJ2-1; 8 bases match TRBD1. V trimming: 4 bases; J trimming: 8 bases; junction bases outside the gene matches: 10. The CDR3 consists of 15 residues. Germline CDR1 WSHSY, CDR2 SAAADI.

The rearrangement joins TRBV7-8 to TRBJ2-1; 7 bases map to TRBD2. The CDR3 is made up of 15 amino acids. V lost 3 bases, J lost 7 bases, and 9 bases stayed unmatched. CDR1 is SGHVS and CDR2 is FQNEAQ in the germline V gene. The CDR3 DNA is TGTGCCAGCAGCTTGGGCGGGAGATCTGGGAATGAGCAGTTCTTC. It encodes CASSLGGRSGNEQFF. Using reference TRBV7-8 and TRBJ2-1 for the parts outside the CDR3, the full variable domain is GAGVSQSPRYKVAKRGQDVALRCDPISGHVSLFWYQQALGQGPEFLTYFQNEAQLDKSGLPSDRFFAERPEGSVSTLKIQRTQQEDSAVYLCASSLGGRSGNEQFFGPGTRLTVL.

This clonotype was recorded a few times. The CDR3 DNA reads as TGTGCCAGCAGCTCCACCGGGAGTCACACCTTC. The encoded protein is CASSSTGSHTF. The chain recombines TRBV5-5 with TRBJ1-2; D unresolved. CDR3 size: 11 residues. V gave up 3 bases and J gave up 12 bases, with 12 bases separating them. Per the germline V gene, CDR1 is SGHKS and CDR2 is YYEKEE (reference sequence).

This clonotype occurred a few times. The V and J genes are TRBV6-5 and TRBJ2-1, with 8 bases that match TRBD2. There are 13 residues in the CDR3. Germline V gene sequence: CDR1 MNHEY, CDR2 SVGAGI. The CDR3 region has the DNA TGTGCGGCCCGTGGCGGGAGGCGGTATGAGCAGTTCTTC. Protein product: CAARGGRRYEQFF.

This clonotype was counted only a few times. The chain employs TRBV29-1 and TRBJ1-2; no definite D call. Germline lookup yields CDR1 SQVTM and CDR2 ANQGSEA. The CDR3 consists of 12 residues. The V gene lost 4 bases and the J gene lost 2 bases, with 8 bases spanning the gap. The CDR3 DNA reads TGCAGCGTTGTACACAGCAACTATGGCTACACCTTC. This translates into CSVVHSNYGYTF.

The chain uses TRBV12-3 or TRBV12-4 and TRBJ2-7; no firm D call. The V end was cut by 5 bases, the J end by 3 bases, with 14 bases between. The CDR3 is 14 residues long. The CDR3: CASSPLGPGYEQYF. The DNA for the CDR3 is TGTGCCAGCAGTCCCTTAGGGCCGGGCTACGAGCAGTACTTC.

This clonotype was seen more than once but under ten times. The V gene is TRBV7-8, the J gene TRBJ2-3; 12 nucleotides align to TRBD2. Germline V gene lookup returns CDR1 SGHVS and CDR2 FQNEAQ. V lost 7 bases and J lost 6; bases outside the gene matches: 5. CDR3 size: 14 residues. In nucleotides, the CDR3 is TGTGCCAGCACCAGGACTAGCGGGGAGGATACGCAGTATTTT. Translation gives CASTRTSGEDTQYF.

This clonotype was seen only a few times. J is TRBJ1-2 and V is TRBV11-2; D gene unclear. This CDR3 contains 16 residues. The germline V gene encodes CDR1 SGHAT and CDR2 FQNNGV. V was cut by 5 bases and J by 7 bases, with 23 bases left in between. In nucleotides, the CDR3 is TGTGCCAGCAGCCCTACTATTCTGACCAATATGGCTGGCTACACCTTC. Translation gives CASSPTILTNMAGYTF.

The J gene is TRBJ2-5, the V gene TRBV6-2 or TRBV6-3; D gene uncertain. This CDR3 region has 12 residues. Trimming took off 6 bases at V and 5 bases at J, with 10 bases between the two ends. Germline V gives CDR1 MNHEY, CDR2 SVGEGT. CDR3 in amino acids: CASSPSDETQYF. The CDR3 region has the DNA TGTGCCAGCAGCCCATCCGACGAGACCCAGTACTTC.

The CDR3 is CASSLLAGVMADTQYF. The CDR3 DNA follows: TGTGCCAGCAGTTTATTGGCGGGAGTAATGGCAGATACGCAGTATTTT. J is TRBJ2-3 and V is TRBV12-3 or TRBV12-4, with 7 nucleotides matching TRBD2. J lost 4 bases, V lost 2 bases, and 9 bases had no gene match. The CDR3 runs to 16 residues.

This clonotype occurred a few times. This sequence joins TRBV20-1 and TRBJ2-7; D uncertain. Germline loops: CDR1 DFQATT, CDR2 SNEGSKA (reference sequence). Trimming took off 2 bases at V and 3 bases at J, with 11 bases between the two ends. The CDR3 runs 13 residues. CDR3 sequence (DNA): TGCAGTGCTAGACGAATTGAAAACTACGAGCAGTACTTC. It translates to CSARRIENYEQYF.

This rearrangement joins TRBV7-9 to TRBJ2-1, with D perhaps matching TRBD1 or TRBD2 (7 bases each). The CDR3 has 14 residues. Germline V lookup: CDR1 SEHNR, CDR2 FQNEAQ (reference sequence). V was clipped by 5 bases and J by 7 bases, with 15 bases between them. Written as DNA, the CDR3 is TGTGCCAGCAGCGGGAGCAGGGGGGGGAATGAGCAGTTCTTC. Amino acid sequence: CASSGSRGGNEQFF.

This clonotype has ten or more counts. This chain connects TRBV27 to TRBJ2-1; 12 nucleotides agree with TRBD2. This CDR3 spans 16 amino acids. Germline CDR1 and CDR2: MNHEY and SMNVEV (reference sequence). Unmatched junction bases numbered 3, after V lost 4 bases and J lost 2 bases. The CDR3 sequence: CASSSWTSGAYNEQFF. The DNA of the CDR3 is TGTGCCAGCAGTTCTTGGACTAGCGGGGCCTACAATGAGCAGTTCTTC.